This TCR beta chain was sequenced during a study of T cells after yellow fever vaccination. In TCRdb, the 5' RACE reads were re-called with MiXCR into one record per CDR3 protein. The repertoire has a few hundred thousand distinct CDR3 sequences, more than 6.5% of them found once; the top ten carry more than 0.85%. V lost 0 bases, J lost 9 bases, and 12 bases lay in between. Per the germline V gene, CDR1 is SGHAT and CDR2 is FQNNGV. This CDR3 contains 14 residues. V and J are TRBV11-2 and TRBJ2-1; no clear D gene. The sequences come from CD4+ T cells sorted from PBMCs, collected on the day of the yellow fever booster vaccination. This receptor was obtained from a man younger than 45 who received the YFV17D yellow fever vaccine. The CDR3 nucleotides are TGTGCCAGCAGCTTAGATTCCGGGTTTGGTGAGCAGTTCTTC. Translating gives CASSLDSGFGEQFF.